The 26 T cell receptor beta chains below were found in one sample sequenced in a study of T cell therapy after organ transplantation. The table came from immunoSEQ multiplex PCR; TCRdb's copy has only in-frame clones and leaves some out. The sample has approximately 52,000 clones; 94% are singletons. No antigens are known for them. The sequences come from CD8+ T cells from blood, collected before autologous CMV-specific T cell therapy. Receptor source: a human patient who had received a solid organ transplant and had CMV disease.

In nucleotides, the CDR3 is TGTGCCACCTCAAGGGCACAGGGATCGGGCAATGAGCAGTTCTTC. It is translated as CATSRAQGSGNEQFF. The chain employs TRBV14 and TRBJ2-1, with TRBD1 as a possible D gene (6 bases). In germline, CDR1 is SGHDN, CDR2 FVKESK. V was trimmed by 10 bases and J by 6 bases, leaving 22 bases between them. The CDR3 length is 15 residues.

The chain uses TRBV28 and TRBJ2-2; D possibly corresponds to TRBD1 (6 bases). The germline CDR1 and CDR2 sequences are MDHEN and SYDVKM. The ends were cut back, 7 bases at V and 3 bases at J, with 12 bases in the middle. The CDR3 loop spans 14 amino acids. CDR3 sequence: CASTLQGDTGELFF. Written as DNA, the CDR3 is TGTGCCAGCACCTTACAGGGAGACACCGGGGAGCTGTTTTTT.

The chain couples TRBV19 to TRBJ1-1, with D perhaps matching TRBD1 (5 bases). CDR1 and CDR2 (germline): LNHDA, SQIVND (reference sequence). The ends were cut back, 5 bases at V and 6 bases at J, with 16 bases in the middle. The CDR3 sequence is 14 residues long. CDR3 region: CASSPPGLLAEAFF. Here the CDR3 DNA reads TGTGCCAGTAGTCCCCCAGGGCTACTCGCTGAAGCTTTCTTT. The variable domain in full, with the rest retrieved from reference TRBV19 and TRBJ1-1, is DGGITQSPKYLFRKEGQNVTLSCEQNLNHDAMYWYRQDPGQGLRLIYYSQIVNDFQKGDIAEGYSVSREKKESFPLTVTSAQKNPTAFYLCASSPPGLLAEAFFGQGTRLTVV.

This chain joins TRBV29-1 and TRBJ1-3; D remains ambiguous. CDR1 is SQVTM, CDR2 ANQGSEA, per germline. The V gene lost 7 bases and the J gene lost 4 bases, with 5 bases spanning the gap. The CDR3 contains 10 residues. The chain's CDR3 is CSAGGNTIYF. The CDR3 region has the DNA TGCAGCGCTGGGGGAAACACCATATATTTT.

This clone was seen once. CDR3 residues: CASSADRGSYEQYF. The DNA of the CDR3 is TGTGCCAGCAGTGCTGACAGGGGATCTTACGAGCAGTACTTC. The V and J genes are TRBV2 and TRBJ2-7; TRBD1 matches at 8 bases. This CDR3 contains 14 residues. Germline V gene lookup returns CDR1 SNHLY and CDR2 FYNNEI. V shed 4 bases and J 4 bases; nucleotides not matched to a gene: 6.

The chain is built from TRBV4-3 and TRBJ2-1, with 7 positions matching TRBD1. CDR3 length equals 18 residues. V was pared by 1 base and J by 2 bases, with 11 bases of the junction left unmatched. Germline CDR1 LGHNA, CDR2 YSLEER. This CDR3 is CASSQGGSRGRTYNEQFF. CDR3 in DNA: TGCGCCAGCAGCCAAGGAGGGTCCAGGGGGAGAACCTACAATGAGCAGTTCTTC.

The chain recombines TRBV5-1 with TRBJ2-7; no reliable D call. This CDR3 comprises 12 residues. The germline V and J ends were trimmed by 4 bases and 10 bases, with 15 bases remaining between them. Germline assignment: CDR1 SGHRS and CDR2 YFSETQ. The CDR3 DNA is TGCGCCAGCAGCCCCGCCGGATGGGAACAGTACTTC. This codes for CASSPAGWEQYF.

This clone was detected only a few times. The V and J genes are TRBV27 and TRBJ1-2, with D unresolved. From germline, CDR1 is MNHEY and CDR2 SMNVEV (reference sequence). The ends were cut back, 6 bases at V and 5 bases at J, with 13 bases in the middle. This CDR3 has 13 amino acids. The CDR3 loop is CASRIGGGYGYTF. The CDR3 DNA sequence: TGTGCCAGCAGGATCGGAGGAGGGTATGGCTACACCTTC.

DNA of the CDR3: TGTGCCAGCAGCCTAGGACAGCTGAGGACTGAAGCTTTCTTT. It codes for CASSLGQLRTEAFF. The chain links TRBV7-8 to TRBJ1-1, with D perhaps matching TRBD1 (6 bases). The CDR3 has 14 residues. V was cut by 5 bases and J by 5 bases, with 15 bases left in between. Per germline, CDR1 SGHVS and CDR2 FQNEAQ.

The CDR3 bases are TGTGCCAGCAGCCAGAGTGGGTGGGGGGGCCCGACAGATACGCAGTATTTT. This codes for CASSQSGWGGPTDTQYF. V is TRBV13 and J is TRBJ2-3, with D possibly being TRBD2 (7 bases). With 5 bases removed from V and 3 bases from J, the gap between germline ends came to 21 bases. The CDR3 is 17 amino acids. CDR1 and CDR2 from the germline V gene are PRHDT and FYEKMQ (reference sequence).

The rearrangement uses TRBV27 and TRBJ1-5; D is possibly TRBD1 (6 bases). CDR3 length: 12 residues. The V end lost 6 bases, the J end lost 7 bases, and 10 bases lay between the germline ends. Per germline, CDR1 MNHEY and CDR2 SMNVEV (reference sequence). The CDR3 here is CASRQGGQPQHF. CDR3 nucleotides: TGTGCCAGCAGACAGGGTGGGCAGCCCCAGCATTTT.

The chain combines TRBV25-1 with TRBJ2-1; D remains unclear. Germline CDR1 and CDR2: MGHDK and SYGVNS. CDR3 length: 13 amino acids. V lost 5 bases to trimming and J lost 8 bases, with 13 bases between them. Here the CDR3 reads CASSLNSVDEQFF. The CDR3 DNA sequence: TGTGCCAGCAGTCTAAATTCTGTGGATGAGCAGTTCTTC.

The chain combines TRBV13 with TRBJ2-6; D uncertain. Germline CDR1 is PRHDT and CDR2 is FYEKMQ (reference sequence). V was cut by 5 bases and J by 0 bases, with 8 bases left in between. The CDR3 covers 15 residues. The CDR3 DNA follows: TGTGCCAGCAGCCGACCCAGCTCTGGGGCCAACGTCCTGACTTTC. It encodes CASSRPSSGANVLTF.

The chain joins TRBV4-2 to TRBJ1-2; 7 nucleotides align to TRBD1. Germline CDR1 and CDR2: LGHNA and YNFKEQ. V lost 0 bases to trimming and J lost 3 bases; unmatched junction nucleotides: 4. CDR3 length equals 15 residues. Here the CDR3 reads CASSQDVTGDYGYTF. CDR3 DNA: TGTGCCAGCAGCCAAGATGTAACAGGGGACTATGGCTACACCTTC.

This clone occurred once. The junction differs from germline at one of its ends, possibly a read error. The genes are TRBV12-5 and TRBJ2-7; the D is unclear. The CDR3 is made up of 10 amino acids. Per the germline V gene, CDR1 is LGHNT and CDR2 is FRNRAP. The CDR3: CASGLVSLVF. Written as DNA, the CDR3 is TGTGCTAGTGGTTTGGTATCTCTCGTCTTC.

The gene calls are TRBV18 and TRBJ2-7; TRBD1 matches at 9 bases. This CDR3 spans 14 amino acids. Germline V lookup: CDR1 KGHSH, CDR2 LQKENI. J was trimmed by 3 bases and V by 6 bases; bases with no gene match: 6. The CDR3 sequence is CASSDRDRVYEQYF. The CDR3 DNA is TGTGCCAGCTCTGACCGGGACAGGGTCTACGAGCAGTACTTC.

CDR3 amino acids: CASSLEQGGNEQFF. The CDR3 DNA follows: TGCGCCAGCAGCTTGGAACAGGGGGGCAATGAGCAGTTCTTC. The chain combines TRBV5-1 with TRBJ2-1; 8 bases align to TRBD1. The CDR3 contains 14 residues. Germline V gives CDR1 SGHRS, CDR2 YFSETQ. V lost 0 bases to trimming and J lost 6 bases; unmatched junction nucleotides: 2.

The chain is built from TRBV7-9 and TRBJ2-7; 10 bases agree with TRBD1. In germline, CDR1 is SEHNR, CDR2 FQNEAQ (reference sequence). The CDR3 runs 15 residues. Unmatched junction bases numbered 6, after V lost 4 bases and J lost 3 bases. CDR3 DNA: TGTGCCAGCAGCTCCGGGACAGGGGACAGCTACGAGCAGTACTTC. It codes for CASSSGTGDSYEQYF. Full variable domain (remainder filled in from reference TRBV7-9 and TRBJ2-7): DTGVSQNPRHKITKRGQNVTFRCDPISEHNRLYWYRQTLGQGPEFLTYFQNEAQLEKSRLLSDRFSAERPKGSFSTLEIQRTEQGDSAMYLCASSSGTGDSYEQYFGPGTRLTVT.

The V call is TRBV4-2, the J call TRBJ2-1; 9 bases match TRBD2. This CDR3 contains 16 residues. The V and J ends lost 1 base and 5 bases, in that order; junction bases with no gene match: 6. Germline CDR1 and CDR2: LGHNA and YNFKEQ. CDR3 nucleotides: TGTGCCAGCAGCCAAGGGGCGGGGGGGCCTAACAATGAGCAGTTCTTC. Protein sequence: CASSQGAGGPNNEQFF.

The V gene is TRBV11-1, the J gene TRBJ2-7; 8 bases agree with TRBD1. This CDR3 is built from 15 residues. Germline lookup yields CDR1 SGHAT and CDR2 FQDESV (reference sequence). With 5 bases clipped from V and 3 bases from J, the junction kept 9 bases outside the gene matches. The CDR3 reads CASSVDRGGIYEQYF. The CDR3 DNA reads TGTGCCAGCAGCGTAGACAGGGGCGGGATCTACGAGCAGTACTTC.

This chain links TRBV5-1 with TRBJ1-5, with D perhaps TRBD1 (6 bases). Germline CDR1 reads SGHRS; CDR2 reads YFSETQ. V lost 0 bases and J lost 4, with 11 bases in between. CDR3 length: 15 residues. This CDR3 is CASSLDAGVNQPQHF. Written as DNA, the CDR3 is TGCGCCAGCAGCTTGGATGCAGGGGTGAATCAGCCCCAGCATTTT.

The rearrangement links TRBV10-2 to TRBJ2-7; TRBD2 agrees at 7 bases. The CDR3 extends over 15 amino acids. CDR1 is WSHSY and CDR2 is SAAADI in the germline V gene. Losses at the gene ends were 0 bases for V and 6 bases for J; bases not matched to a gene: 8. The CDR3 loop reads CASSESRAGAAEQYF. Written as DNA, the CDR3 is TGCGCCAGCAGTGAGTCGAGGGCGGGAGCTGCCGAGCAGTACTTC.

The chain is built from TRBV14 and TRBJ1-2; D gene uncertain. Trimming pared 1 base from V and 7 bases from J, leaving 19 bases between. This CDR3 has 16 amino acids. Per germline, CDR1 SGHDN and CDR2 FVKESK. The CDR3 is CASSQGKQTGHAGYTF. The CDR3 region has the DNA TGTGCCAGCAGCCAAGGAAAACAGACGGGTCACGCTGGCTACACCTTC.

This clone was detected only a few times. The J gene is TRBJ1-5, the V gene TRBV27; 9 bases match TRBD1. Germline loops: CDR1 MNHEY, CDR2 SMNVEV (reference sequence). The CDR3 runs to 14 residues. The ends lost 8 bases at V and 3 bases at J; junction bases unmatched: 5. The chain's CDR3 is CASQQGADNQPQHF. CDR3 DNA sequence: TGTGCCAGCCAACAGGGGGCGGACAATCAGCCCCAGCATTTT.

The CDR3 DNA is TGTGCCAGCAGCGTAGAGGGATGGGAGGAAAAACTGTTTTTT. It translates to CASSVEGWEEKLFF. The V and J genes are TRBV9 and TRBJ1-4; D gene ambiguous. Trimming stripped 0 bases from V and 8 bases from J, with 11 bases between. Germline V CDR1 and CDR2: SGDLS, YYNGEE. The CDR3 covers 14 residues. The variable domain in full, completed from reference TRBV9 and TRBJ1-4, reads DSGVTQTPKHLITATGQRVTLRCSPRSGDLSVYWYQQSLDQGLQFLIQYYNGEERAKGNILERFSAQQFPDLHSELNLSSLELGDSALYFCASSVEGWEEKLFFGSGTQLSVL.

The V and J genes are TRBV7-8 and TRBJ1-2; no definite D call. The germline V gene has CDR1 SGHVS and CDR2 FQNEAQ. The CDR3 consists of 18 residues. Trimming left V 5 bases short and J 0 bases short, with 22 bases between. The CDR3 sequence: CASSPRVEGERTNYGYTF. The CDR3 DNA is TGTGCCAGCAGCCCACGGGTTGAGGGCGAGAGGACTAACTATGGCTACACCTTC.